This T cell receptor beta chain was documented in a study of T cell responses to AZD1222 COVID-19 vaccine. Study details: Second-dose intervals of approximately 4 or approximately 12 weeks were pooled.

On this clone itself: Antigen specificity is unknown.

The table came from immunoSEQ multiplex PCR; TCRdb's copy has only in-frame clones and leaves some out. The sample holds approximately 150,000 clones, approximately 88% seen once. The CDR3 is 14 amino acids. V shed 5 bases and J 6 bases; nucleotides not matched to a gene: 7. From germline, CDR1 is MDHEN and CDR2 SYDVKM. General study points: Unmutated variant regions are reportedly targeted by nearly half of spike-specific TCRs. Among the donors, most were white British and more were female, and clonal diversity was possibly underestimated.

The rearrangement uses TRBV28 and TRBJ2-7, with TRBD1 identical over 10 bases. Sequenced material: peripheral blood, taken on day 0 of AZD1222 vaccination. This clonotype originated in an adult in good health. The CDR3 nucleotides are TGTGCCAGCAGTCTACGGGACAGGGGATCCGAGCAGTACTTC. Protein: CASSLRDRGSEQYF.